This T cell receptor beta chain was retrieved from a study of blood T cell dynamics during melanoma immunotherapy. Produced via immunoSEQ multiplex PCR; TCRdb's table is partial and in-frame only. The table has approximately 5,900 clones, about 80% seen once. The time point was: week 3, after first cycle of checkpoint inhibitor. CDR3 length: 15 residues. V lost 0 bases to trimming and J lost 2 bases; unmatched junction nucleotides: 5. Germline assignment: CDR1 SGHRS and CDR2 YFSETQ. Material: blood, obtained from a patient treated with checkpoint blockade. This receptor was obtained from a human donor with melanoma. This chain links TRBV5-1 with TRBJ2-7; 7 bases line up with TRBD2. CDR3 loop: CASSLVGGPTYEQYF. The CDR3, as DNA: TGCGCCAGCAGCTTGGTGGGAGGGCCCACCTACGAGCAGTACTTC.